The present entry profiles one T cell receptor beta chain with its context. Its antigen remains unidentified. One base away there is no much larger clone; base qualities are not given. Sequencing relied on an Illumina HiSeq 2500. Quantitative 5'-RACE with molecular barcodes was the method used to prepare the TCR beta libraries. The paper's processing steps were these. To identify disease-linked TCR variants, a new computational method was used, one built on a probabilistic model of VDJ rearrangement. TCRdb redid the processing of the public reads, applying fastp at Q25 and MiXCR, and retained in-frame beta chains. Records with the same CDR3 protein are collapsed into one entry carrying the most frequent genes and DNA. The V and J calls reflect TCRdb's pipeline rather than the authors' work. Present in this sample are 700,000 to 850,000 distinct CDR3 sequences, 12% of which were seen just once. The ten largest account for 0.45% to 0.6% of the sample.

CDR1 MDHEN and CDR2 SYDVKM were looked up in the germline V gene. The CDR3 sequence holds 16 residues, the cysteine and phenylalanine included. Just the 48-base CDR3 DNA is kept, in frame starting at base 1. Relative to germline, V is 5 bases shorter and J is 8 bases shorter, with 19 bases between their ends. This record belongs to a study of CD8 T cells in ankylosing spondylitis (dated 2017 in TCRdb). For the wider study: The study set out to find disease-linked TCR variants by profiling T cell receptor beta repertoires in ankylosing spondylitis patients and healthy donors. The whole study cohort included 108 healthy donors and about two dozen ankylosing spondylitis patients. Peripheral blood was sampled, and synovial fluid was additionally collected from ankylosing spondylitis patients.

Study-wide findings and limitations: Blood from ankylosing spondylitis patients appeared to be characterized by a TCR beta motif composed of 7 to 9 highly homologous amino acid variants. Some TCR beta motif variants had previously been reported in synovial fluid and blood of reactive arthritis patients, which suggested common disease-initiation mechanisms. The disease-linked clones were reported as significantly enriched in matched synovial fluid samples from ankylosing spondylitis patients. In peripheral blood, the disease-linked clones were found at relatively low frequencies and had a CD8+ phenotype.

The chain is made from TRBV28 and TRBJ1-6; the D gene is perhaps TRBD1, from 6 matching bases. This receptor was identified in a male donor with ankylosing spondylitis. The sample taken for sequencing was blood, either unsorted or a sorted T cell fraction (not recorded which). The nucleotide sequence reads TGTGCCAGCAGTCGGCCCATGCAGGGGCCAGATTCACCCCTCCACTTT. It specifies CASSRPMQGPDSPLHF.